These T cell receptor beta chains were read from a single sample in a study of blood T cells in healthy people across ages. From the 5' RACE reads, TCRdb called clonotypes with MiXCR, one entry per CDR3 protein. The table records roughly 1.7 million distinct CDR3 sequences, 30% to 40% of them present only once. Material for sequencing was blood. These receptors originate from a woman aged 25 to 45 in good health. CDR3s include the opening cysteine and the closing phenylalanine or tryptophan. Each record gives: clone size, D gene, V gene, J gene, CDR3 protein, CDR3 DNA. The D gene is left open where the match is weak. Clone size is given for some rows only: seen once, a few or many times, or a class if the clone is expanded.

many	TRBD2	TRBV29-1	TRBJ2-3	CSVLGLAGLRDTQYF	TGCAGCGTTCTGGGTCTAGCGGGATTAAGAGATACGCAGTATTTT
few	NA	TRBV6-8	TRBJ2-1	CASSYWPSSEQFF	TGTGCCAGCAGTTACTGGCCTAGCAGTGAGCAGTTCTTC
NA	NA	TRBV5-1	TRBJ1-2	CASSLDQVARGYTF	TGCGCCAGCAGCTTGGACCAGGTGGCGCGTGGCTACACCTTC
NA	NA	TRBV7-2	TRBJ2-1	CASSPAMEPYNEQFF	TGTGCCAGCAGTCCCGCCATGGAACCCTACAATGAGCAGTTCTTC
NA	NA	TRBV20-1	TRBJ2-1	CSADPLPQRGNEQFF	TGCAGTGCCGACCCCTTGCCCCAGAGGGGAAATGAGCAGTTCTTC
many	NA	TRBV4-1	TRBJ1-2	CASSQDSFNYGYTF	TGCGCCAGCAGCCAAGACAGTTTTAACTATGGCTACACCTTC
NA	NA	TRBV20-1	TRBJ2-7	CSARYAYEQYF	TGCAGTGCTAGATACGCCTACGAGCAGTACTTC
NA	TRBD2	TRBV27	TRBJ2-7	CASSATSGSLQQYF	TGTGCCAGCAGTGCGACTAGCGGGAGCTTGCAGCAGTACTTC
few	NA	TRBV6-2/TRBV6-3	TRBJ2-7	CASRRQGGIGEQYF	TGTGCCAGCAGACGACAGGGAGGGATCGGGGAGCAGTACTTC
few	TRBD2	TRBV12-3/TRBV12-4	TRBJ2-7	CASSARGGSSYEQYF	TGTGCCAGCAGTGCCCGGGGGGGGAGCTCCTACGAGCAGTACTTC
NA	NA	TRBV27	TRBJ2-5	CASSPNTVQETQYF	TGTGCCAGCAGTCCCAACACCGTTCAAGAGACCCAGTACTTC
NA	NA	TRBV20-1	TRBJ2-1	CSATTGYFGGAGYNEQFF	TGCAGTGCTACGACAGGGTACTTTGGTGGAGCGGGGTACAATGAGCAGTTCTTC
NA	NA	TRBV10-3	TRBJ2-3	CAISESRSNTDTQYF	TGTGCCATCAGTGAGTCTCGAAGTAACACAGATACGCAGTATTTT
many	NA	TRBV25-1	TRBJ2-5	CASSELEGTLRETQYF	TGTGCCAGCAGTGAATTGGAAGGGACCCTCCGAGAGACCCAGTACTTC
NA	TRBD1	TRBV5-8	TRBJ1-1	CASNLLGQRAWNTEAFF	TGTGCCAGCAACTTGTTGGGACAGCGAGCTTGGAACACTGAAGCTTTCTTT
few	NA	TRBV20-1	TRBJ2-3	CSARESPPWLGADTQYF	TGCAGTGCTAGAGAGAGCCCCCCCTGGTTAGGTGCAGATACGCAGTATTTT
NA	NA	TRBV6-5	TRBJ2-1	CASSYSYGAYNEQFF	TGTGCCAGCAGTTACTCTTACGGAGCGTACAATGAGCAGTTCTTC
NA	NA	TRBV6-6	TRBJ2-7	CASSYSGGPRGEQYF	TGTGCCAGCAGTTACTCGGGCGGACCCAGGGGCGAGCAGTACTTC
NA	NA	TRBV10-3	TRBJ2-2	CAISELSPLDGELFF	TGTGCCATCAGTGAGTTGTCACCTCTGGACGGGGAGCTGTTTTTT
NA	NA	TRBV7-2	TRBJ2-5	CASSYRGAGETQYF	TGTGCCAGCAGCTATAGGGGCGCGGGGGAGACCCAGTACTTC
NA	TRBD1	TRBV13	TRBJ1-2	CASNGRGGFGYGYTF	TGTGCCAGCAACGGAAGAGGGGGCTTTGGCTATGGCTACACCTTC
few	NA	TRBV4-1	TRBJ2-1	CASSPARAVPYNEQFF	TGCGCCAGCAGCCCCGCTAGGGCTGTCCCCTACAATGAGCAGTTCTTC
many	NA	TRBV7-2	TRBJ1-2	CASSLEAVTIHGYTF	TGTGCCAGCAGCTTAGAGGCAGTCACTATACATGGCTACACCTTC
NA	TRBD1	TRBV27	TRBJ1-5	CASSFNPGQGQPQHF	TGTGCCAGCAGTTTTAACCCGGGACAGGGTCAGCCCCAGCATTTT
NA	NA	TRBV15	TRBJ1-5	CATSRDLGGHQPQHF	TGTGCCACCAGCAGAGATCTGGGGGGTCATCAGCCCCAGCATTTT
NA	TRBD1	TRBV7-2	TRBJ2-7	CASILTGTASYEQYF	TGTGCCAGCATCCTAACCGGGACAGCGTCCTACGAGCAGTACTTC
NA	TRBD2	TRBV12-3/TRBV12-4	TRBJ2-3	CASTATSGSSTDTQYF	TGTGCCAGCACCGCGACTAGCGGGTCGAGCACAGATACGCAGTATTTT
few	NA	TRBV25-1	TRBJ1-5	CASSQGGEDQPQHF	TGTGCCAGCAGCCAAGGAGGGGAAGATCAGCCCCAGCATTTT
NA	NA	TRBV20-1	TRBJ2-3	CSARWSGLSTDTQYF	TGCAGTGCTAGATGGTCCGGCCTGAGCACAGATACGCAGTATTTT
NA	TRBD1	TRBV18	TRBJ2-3	CASSPQTGEDTQYF	TGTGCCAGCTCACCGCAAACAGGGGAAGATACGCAGTATTTT
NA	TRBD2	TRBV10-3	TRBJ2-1	CAISPPKGLAGGHEQFF	TGTGCCATCAGCCCTCCAAAGGGACTAGCGGGAGGACATGAGCAGTTCTTC
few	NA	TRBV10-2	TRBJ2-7	CASSEGPPVLPYEQYF	TGCGCCAGCAGTGAGGGACCTCCAGTCTTACCTTACGAGCAGTACTTC
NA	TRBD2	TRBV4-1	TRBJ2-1	CASSQPGTSSYNEQFF	TGCGCCAGCAGCCAGCCCGGGACTAGCTCCTACAATGAGCAGTTCTTC
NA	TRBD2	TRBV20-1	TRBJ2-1	CSVPAGGDEQFF	TGCAGTGTCCCAGCGGGGGGGGATGAGCAGTTCTTC
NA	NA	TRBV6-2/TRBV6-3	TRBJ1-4	CASSYSRVDEKLFF	TGTGCCAGCAGTTACTCCAGGGTGGATGAAAAACTGTTTTTT
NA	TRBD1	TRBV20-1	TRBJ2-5	CSGKTGAQETQYF	TGCAGTGGCAAGACAGGGGCTCAAGAGACCCAGTACTTC
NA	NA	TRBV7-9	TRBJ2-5	CASSQPLRAVETQYF	TGTGCCAGCAGCCAACCCCTTAGGGCGGTAGAGACCCAGTACTTC
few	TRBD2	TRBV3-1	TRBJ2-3	CASSPSGSYTDTQYF	TGTGCCAGCAGCCCTAGCGGGTCCTACACAGATACGCAGTATTTT
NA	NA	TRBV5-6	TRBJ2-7	CASSLSGAGLFGEQYF	TGTGCCAGCAGCTTGTCCGGGGCAGGACTGTTCGGCGAGCAGTACTTC
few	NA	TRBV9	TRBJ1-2	CASSVEGGDNYGYTF	TGTGCCAGCAGCGTAGAAGGAGGAGATAACTATGGCTACACCTTC
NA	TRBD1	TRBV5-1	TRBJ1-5	CASSSEGQGGQPQHF	TGCGCCAGCAGCTCAGAGGGACAGGGGGGTCAGCCCCAGCATTTT
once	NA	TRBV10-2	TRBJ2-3	CASSGMGYGGPTGTDTQYF	TGCGCCAGCAGCGGAATGGGTTACGGGGGGCCAACAGGCACGGATACGCAGTATTTT
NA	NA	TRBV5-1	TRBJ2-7	CASSLVATGRYEQYF	TGCGCCAGCAGCTTGGTCGCGACGGGACGCTACGAGCAGTACTTC
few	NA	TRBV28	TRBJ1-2	CASSLVNPGRLGGYTF	TGTGCCAGCAGTTTAGTTAATCCCGGGAGGCTAGGGGGCTACACCTTC
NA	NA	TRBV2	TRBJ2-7	CASSDTVFNEQYF	TGTGCCAGCAGTGACACGGTATTCAACGAGCAGTACTTC